The entry below gives a single TCR beta chain sequence along with its context. Antigen: not known. The donors were part of the roughly 120-subject validation cohort, which stood apart from the approximately 640-subject first cohort. This record belongs to a study of cytomegalovirus exposure and HLA in healthy donors. Study summary: The roughly 130 validation repertoires used the same platform as the 650 to 850 first-cohort repertoires (as reported by a later analysis).

General study results and limits: According to a later analysis, TCR clusters from the first cohort tended to co-occur in the 120 or so validation repertoires.

Profiling relied on immunoSEQ multiplex PCR, and the TCRdb table lists in-frame clones only, not all of them. The sample lists some 170,000 clones, roughly 96% seen once, with around 0.9% in the top ten. Germline CDR1 LNHNV, CDR2 YYDKDF (reference sequence). V was pared by 6 bases and J by 6 bases, with 12 bases between. This CDR3 comprises 13 residues. The chain carries TRBV15 and TRBJ1-5, with a possible D match to TRBD1 (6 bases). This TCR derives from a woman in her late teens or twenties in good health and CMV-seronegative. Sequenced material: PBMCs. In DNA, the CDR3 is TGTGCCACCAGACAGGGAATGAGTCAGCCCCAGCATTTT. It is translated as CATRQGMSQPQHF.